The 21 T cell receptor beta chains below come from one sample, sequenced in a study of CD4 T cells in relation to SARS-CoV-2 and coronaviruses (dated by TCRdb to 2020 to 2022). Library construction relied on the immunoSEQ multiplex PCR assay. The table was pulled from immuneACCESS by TCRdb, which kept in-frame rearrangements only. Such tables lose some clones; where checked, under half of the loss comes from unresolved V genes, and the rest has no known cause. The sample table shows 15,000 to 20,000 clones, and about 84% are seen once. The ten most abundant clones make up about a sixth of the sample. CD4+ T cells from unexposed donors were collected before the COVID-19 pandemic (2011-2018). After 10 days of culture, CD4+ T cells were isolated with the EasySep CD4+ T cell isolation kit. No antigen is known for these receptors. Material: CD4+ T cells from PBMCs, cultured in vitro. Receptors originate from a human donor in good health.

The V gene is TRBV5-1, the J gene TRBJ2-7; 7 positions agree with TRBD1. Trimming took 3 bases from V and 2 from J; bases not matched to a gene: 5. The germline gives CDR1 SGHRS, CDR2 YFSETQ. CDR3 size: 14 residues. CDR3 bases: TGCGCCAGCAGCTCGAAACAGGGGCCCTACGAGCAGTACTTC. Translated, it gives CASSSKQGPYEQYF. The full variable domain, with the rest looked up from reference TRBV5-1 and TRBJ2-7, is KAGVTQTPRYLIKTRGQQVTLSCSPISGHRSVSWYQQTPGQGLQFLFEYFSETQRNKGNFPGRFSGRQFSNSRSEMNVSTLELGDSALYLCASSSKQGPYEQYFGPGTRLTVT.

V usage is TRBV7-6 and J usage is TRBJ1-5; no clear D gene. Germline CDR1 and CDR2: SGHVS and FNYEAQ. The length of the CDR3 is 15 residues. V lost 4 bases and J lost 9, with 19 bases in between. The CDR3 DNA reads TGTGCCAGCAGCTACCAATCTGTAGCGGGAGGGCCCCAGCATTTT. Protein: CASSYQSVAGGPQHF.

The V and J genes are TRBV6-5 and TRBJ2-1; D remains unclear. The V gene's germline CDR1 is MNHEY and CDR2 SVGAGI. The CDR3 contains 15 residues. Deletions cut 6 bases from V and 2 bases from J, with 14 bases between. In DNA form, the CDR3 reads TGTGCCAGCAGATCCGGGCGTCTCACCTACAATGAGCAGTTCTTC. Protein product: CASRSGRLTYNEQFF.

The V call is TRBV7-2, the J call TRBJ2-7, with D maybe TRBD2 (5 bases). CDR3 length: 15 amino acids. Germline lookup yields CDR1 SGHTA and CDR2 FQGNSA. Trimming pared 1 base from V and 3 bases from J, leaving 13 bases between. The CDR3, as DNA: TGTGCCAGCAGCTTAGGTTGGACTGAGAACTACGAGCAGTACTTC. The encoded protein is CASSLGWTENYEQYF.

The rearrangement joins TRBV7-9 to TRBJ2-5, with D hard to call. V was pared by 3 bases and J by 1 base, with 3 bases between. Germline CDR1 and CDR2: SEHNR and FQNEAQ (reference sequence). This CDR3 comprises 12 residues. The CDR3 spells CASSFSQETQYF. In DNA, the CDR3 is TGTGCCAGCAGCTTCAGCCAAGAGACCCAGTACTTC. The full variable domain, rest sourced from reference TRBV7-9 and TRBJ2-5, is DTGVSQNPRHKITKRGQNVTFRCDPISEHNRLYWYRQTLGQGPEFLTYFQNEAQLEKSRLLSDRFSAERPKGSFSTLEIQRTEQGDSAMYLCASSFSQETQYFGPGTRLLVL.

The rearrangement links TRBV5-8 to TRBJ2-3, with TRBD1 as a possible D gene (6 bases). CDR1 and CDR2 from the germline V gene are SGHTS and YDEGEE. The CDR3 has 16 residues. Trimming cost V 1 base and J 0 bases, with 12 bases left between them. In DNA form, the CDR3 reads TGTGCCAGCAGCTTGATTGGGGGCCTTAGCACAGATACGCAGTATTTT. This encodes CASSLIGGLSTDTQYF.

The V call is TRBV6-5, the J call TRBJ2-2, with a tentative D call TRBD2 (5 bases). Trimming cost V 1 base and J 2 bases, with 11 bases left between them. From germline, CDR1 is MNHEY and CDR2 SVGAGI. The CDR3 is 16 residues long. The CDR3 is CASSYLISANTGELFF. CDR3 DNA: TGTGCCAGCAGTTACTTAATTAGCGCTAACACCGGGGAGCTGTTTTTT.

This clone has only a few counts. The chain recombines TRBV11-2 with TRBJ2-3; TRBD2 aligns across 7 bases. The junction had 9 bases not matched to a gene; V was cut back by 3 bases and J by 6 bases. Germline V lookup: CDR1 SGHAT, CDR2 FQNNGV. This CDR3 has 15 residues. The CDR3 loop reads CASSFNSREWDTQYF. CDR3 nucleotide sequence: TGTGCCAGCAGCTTTAATTCGCGGGAGTGGGATACGCAGTATTTT.

The gene calls are TRBV9 and TRBJ2-3, with a possible D match to TRBD2 (6 bases). The CDR3 totals 16 residues. Germline assignment: CDR1 SGDLS and CDR2 YYNGEE. The V end lost 4 bases, the J end lost 1 base, and 16 bases lay between the germline ends. This CDR3 is CASSPQAGRGTDTQYF. CDR3 in DNA: TGTGCCAGCAGCCCCCAAGCGGGTCGTGGCACAGATACGCAGTATTTT. Drawing the rest from reference TRBV9 and TRBJ2-3, the complete variable domain is DSGVTQTPKHLITATGQRVTLRCSPRSGDLSVYWYQQSLDQGLQFLIQYYNGEERAKGNILERFSAQQFPDLHSELNLSSLELGDSALYFCASSPQAGRGTDTQYFGPGTRLTVL.

The V gene is TRBV5-6, the J gene TRBJ1-2, with TRBD1 matching over 9 bases. V gave up 2 bases and J gave up 6 bases; unmatched junction bases: 8. The CDR3 is 15 amino acids. Germline V lookup: CDR1 SGHDT, CDR2 YYEEEE. The CDR3 loop reads CASSFPLTGGHGYTF. The CDR3 DNA reads as TGTGCCAGCAGCTTTCCTTTGACAGGGGGACATGGCTACACCTTC.

V usage is TRBV6-5 and J usage is TRBJ1-1, with D hard to call. CDR1 is MNHEY, CDR2 SVGAGI, per germline. The V and J ends lost 8 bases and 8 bases respectively, with 21 bases between them. This CDR3 comprises 14 residues. CDR3 sequence (DNA): TGTGCCAGCTGGGCAGTGCTAGGCTCCTCCGAAGCTTTCTTT. As protein: CASWAVLGSSEAFF.

This chain connects TRBV15 to TRBJ1-4; 7 nucleotides agree with TRBD1. The J segment lost 8 bases and the V segment lost 1 base, leaving 10 bases of the junction unmatched. Germline V gene sequence: CDR1 LNHNV, CDR2 YYDKDF (reference sequence). The length of the CDR3 is 16 residues. This CDR3 reads CATSRVSGGTAEKLFF. The CDR3, as DNA: TGTGCCACCAGCAGAGTCTCGGGGGGGACAGCAGAAAAACTGTTTTTT.

This clone was seen more than once but under ten times. This sequence joins TRBV11-2 and TRBJ2-3; D gene unclear. V gave up 5 bases and J gave up 4 bases, with 13 bases separating them. CDR1 SGHAT and CDR2 FQNNGV come from the germline V gene. The CDR3 is 14 residues long. CDR3 region: CASSAMLSADTQYF. As DNA, the CDR3 is TGTGCCAGCAGCGCAATGTTATCCGCAGATACGCAGTATTTT.

The chain employs TRBV6-5 and TRBJ1-1; maybe TRBD1 (5 bases). The germline CDR1 and CDR2 sequences are MNHEY and SVGAGI. Trimming removed 6 bases at V and 5 bases at J, with 13 bases between. This CDR3 comprises 13 residues. Written as DNA, the CDR3 is TGTGCCAGCAGCGGGACGGGGTTGACTGAAGCTTTCTTT. Protein product: CASSGTGLTEAFF.

The chain joins TRBV9 to TRBJ2-3; TRBD2 matches 10 bases. The CDR3 runs 16 residues. Germline values: CDR1 SGDLS, CDR2 YYNGEE. Losses at the gene ends were 3 bases for V and 4 bases for J; bases not matched to a gene: 8. The chain's CDR3 is CASSASGRVRSDTQYF. In nucleotides, the CDR3 is TGTGCCAGCAGCGCTAGCGGGAGAGTTCGCTCAGATACGCAGTATTTT.

This clone was seen just once. This rearrangement joins TRBV3-1 (or the pseudogene TRBV3-2) to TRBJ1-1; maybe TRBD1 (5 bases). This CDR3 has 17 residues. With 1 base removed from V and 6 bases from J, the gap between germline ends came to 21 bases. Per germline, CDR1 LGHDT and CDR2 YNNKEL (reference sequence). CDR3 sequence: CASSQGAGDLRVAEAFF. CDR3 nucleotides: TGTGCCAGCAGCCAAGGGGCGGGGGATCTAAGGGTGGCTGAAGCTTTCTTT.

The chain recombines TRBV25-1 with TRBJ2-5; perhaps TRBD1 as D (6 bases). The CDR3 contains 15 residues. V lost 6 bases, J lost 1 base, and 15 bases lay in between. Germline CDR1 reads MGHDK; CDR2 reads SYGVNS. CDR3 bases: TGTGCCAGCAGGAACCGGGACAACCCCCAAGAGACCCAGTACTTC. Protein: CASRNRDNPQETQYF.

This chain uses TRBV19 with TRBJ1-3, with 11 positions matching TRBD1. Per the germline V gene, CDR1 is LNHDA and CDR2 is SQIVND (reference sequence). The CDR3 extends over 16 amino acids. V was pared by 6 bases and J by 3 bases, with 7 bases of the junction left unmatched. The CDR3 is CASRAGQGARGNTIYF. DNA of the CDR3: TGTGCCAGTAGGGCAGGACAGGGGGCGCGTGGAAACACCATATATTTT.

The chain is built from TRBV6-4 and TRBJ2-3; tentatively, D is TRBD2 (5 bases). Trimming pared 4 bases from V and 1 base from J, leaving 6 bases between. CDR1 is MRHNA and CDR2 is SNTAGT in the germline V gene. CDR3 length: 13 amino acids. In DNA form, the CDR3 reads TGTGCCAGCAGTGTGGAGGGCACAGATACGCAGTATTTT. It translates to CASSVEGTDTQYF.

The chain joins TRBV5-4 to TRBJ1-3; no reliable D call. The CDR3 runs 14 residues. The germline CDR1 and CDR2 sequences are SGHNT and YYREEE (reference sequence). Trimming left V 4 bases short and J 0 bases short, with 8 bases between. The CDR3: CASSPVGSGNTIYF. The CDR3 DNA reads TGTGCCAGCAGCCCAGTAGGCTCTGGAAACACCATATATTTT.

This chain connects TRBV5-1 to TRBJ2-7; 8 bases align to TRBD1. This CDR3 spans 16 amino acids. V shed 0 bases and J 2 bases; nucleotides not matched to a gene: 7. The germline V gene has CDR1 SGHRS and CDR2 YFSETQ. The CDR3 nucleotides read TGCGCCAGCAGCTTGGCCACCGGGACAGGTACCTACGAGCAGTACTTC. The encoded protein is CASSLATGTGTYEQYF.